One T cell receptor beta chain is described in this entry. The antigen this receptor binds is unknown. Qualities for individual bases were not recorded, and no much larger clone is one base off. The library was generated by the immunoSEQ multiplex PCR assay. This is the immuneACCESS table as TCRdb keeps it, with only in-frame sequences that have V and J called. A part of the clones is gone; compared with another copy, unresolved V genes explain less than half, and the rest is unexplained. Across this sample there are around 37,000 clones, with about nine tenths seen only once. Under 30% of the sample belongs to the ten largest clones. The sample comes from a study of T cell changes during pregnancy in multiple sclerosis (dated by TCRdb to between 2018 and 2020). Turning to the overall study: The study examined how the T cell repertoire changed over the course of pregnancy in women with multiple sclerosis.

From the cysteine through the phenylalanine, the CDR3 covers 14 amino acids. The only DNA kept is the CDR3, 42 bases in frame from the first base. V and J are trimmed by 3 bases and 9 bases, and the gene matches miss 10 bases of the junction. CDR1 and CDR2, per the germline V gene (reference sequence), are WNHNN and SYGVQD. The sequence was obtained from a female donor with multiple sclerosis, enrolled in a pregnancy study. The V gene is TRBV10-1 and the J gene is TRBJ2-5, with 7 bases in between that match TRBD1. Specimen: CD8+ T cells from peripheral blood mononuclear cells, collected before pregnancy. The DNA reads TGCGCCAGCAGTGAATCCTATCGTGACAGGGCCCAGTACTTC. This yields the protein CASSESYRDRAQYF.